The clone carrying this T cell receptor beta chain has just a few counts. The sample belongs to a study of blood T cell repertoires in COVID-19. Whole-study context: Italy, Spain and the United States were the sources of the convalescent and acute COVID-19 samples. Sources were T cells, B-cell-depleted T cells, or PBMCs; the material itself was cDNA or gDNA.

Authors' processing steps: Reference gene primers were amplified, and this amplification served to estimate nucleated cell counts. Clones were read by immunoSEQ multiplex PCR, and TCRdb kept only the in-frame ones, dropping some. The V and J calls and clone size come from that table; D and trimming were worked out from the DNA. The sample carries under 250,000 clones, approximately 85% recorded once. Per the germline V gene, CDR1 is MDHEN and CDR2 is SYDVKM. With 3 bases clipped from V and 6 bases from J, the junction kept 4 bases outside the gene matches. The CDR3 has 13 amino acids. The source material was peripheral blood. This receptor was obtained from a woman between 50 and 59 years old with active or convalescent COVID-19. J is TRBJ1-2 and V is TRBV28; TRBD1 aligns across 7 bases. Written as DNA, the CDR3 is TGTGCCAGCAGTTTCGTTAGGGGGCATGGCTACACCTTC. It encodes CASSFVRGHGYTF.